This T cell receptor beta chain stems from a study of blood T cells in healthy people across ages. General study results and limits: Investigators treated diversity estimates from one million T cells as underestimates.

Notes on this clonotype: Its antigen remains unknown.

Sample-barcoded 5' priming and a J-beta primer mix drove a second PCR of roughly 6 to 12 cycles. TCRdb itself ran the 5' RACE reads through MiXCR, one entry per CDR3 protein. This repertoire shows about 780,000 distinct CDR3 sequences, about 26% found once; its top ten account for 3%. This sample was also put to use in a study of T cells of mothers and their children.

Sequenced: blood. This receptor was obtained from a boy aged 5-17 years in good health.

CDR3: CASSLRDIQYF. CDR3 DNA: TGTGCCAGCAGTTTAAGGGACATTCAGTACTTC. The V call is TRBV28, the J call TRBJ2-4; D gene uncertain. This CDR3 is 11 amino acids long. CDR1 and CDR2 from the germline V gene are MDHEN and SYDVKM. V lost 2 bases, J lost 8 bases, and 4 bases lay in between. The whole variable domain, filled in from reference TRBV28 and TRBJ2-4, reads DVKVTQSSRYLVKRTGEKVFLECVQDMDHENMFWYRQDPGLGLRLIYFSYDVKMKEKGDIPEGYSVSREKKERFSLILESASTNQTSMYLCASSLRDIQYFGAGTRLSVL.